Following are 8 T cell receptor beta chains from one sample sequenced in a study of graft-versus-host responses after intestinal transplantation. Only in-frame clones appear in the TCRdb table, and some are missing; sequencing was by immunoSEQ multiplex PCR. This sample carries tens of thousands of clones, about nine tenths of them seen once, and the ten largest clones take 0.55% to 0.8%. The specimen comprised PBMCs, sampled 98 days after intestinal transplantation. These receptors were collected from a human patient who received an intestinal transplant, so some T cells may come from the graft donor.

This clone was detected once. The V gene is TRBV19, the J gene TRBJ2-7, with 7 bases matching TRBD1. There are 14 residues in the CDR3. Germline V gene sequence: CDR1 LNHDA, CDR2 SQIVND (reference sequence). After removal of 3 bases from V and 2 bases from J, the junction contained 4 bases not matched to a gene. The CDR3 nucleotides read TGTGCCAGTAGTATTAGTACAGGGGCCTACGAGCAGTACTTC. This encodes CASSISTGAYEQYF.

The chain uses TRBV5-1 and TRBJ2-3; D is unresolved. Germline V gene lookup returns CDR1 SGHRS and CDR2 YFSETQ. CDR3 length: 14 amino acids. Trimming took off 1 base at V and 3 bases at J, with 9 bases between the two ends. The CDR3 is CASSLSEVTDTQYF. CDR3 bases: TGCGCCAGCAGCTTGTCCGAGGTAACAGATACGCAGTATTTT.

V gene TRBV28 combines with J gene TRBJ2-3; unclear D gene. Germline lookup yields CDR1 MDHEN and CDR2 SYDVKM. The CDR3 loop spans 14 amino acids. The CDR3 is CGVAWSESPDTQYF. DNA for the CDR3: TGTGGGGTGGCGTGGTCGGAAAGCCCAGATACGCAGTATTTT.

For this clone: Mismatch with germline at one junction end may stem from a read error. The chain uses TRBV9 and TRBJ2-1, with 9 bases lining up with TRBD2. In germline, CDR1 is SGDLS, CDR2 YYNGEE. This CDR3 comprises 19 residues. CDR3 protein: CARSVETGRGGRLYNEQFF. CDR3 sequence (DNA): TGTGCCCGCAGCGTAGAAACTGGGCGGGGGGGCCGACTCTACAATGAGCAGTTCTTC.

The rearrangement uses TRBV30 and TRBJ2-1; 14 positions match TRBD2. Trimming cost V 4 bases and J 7 bases; bases outside gene matches: 18. The CDR3 runs to 19 residues. Germline V lookup: CDR1 GTSNPN, CDR2 SVGIG (reference sequence). This chain's CDR3 is CAWITTTSGRGDGGNEQFF. For the CDR3, the DNA is TGTGCCTGGATTACGACGACTAGCGGGAGGGGCGATGGGGGGAATGAGCAGTTCTTC.

This rearrangement joins TRBV18 to TRBJ1-2; no definite D call. CDR1 and CDR2 (germline): KGHSH, LQKENI. There are 14 residues in the CDR3. The V end was cut by 2 bases, the J end by 1 base, with 8 bases between. This CDR3 is CASSPAGDNYGYTF. CDR3 sequence (DNA): TGTGCCAGCTCACCAGCCGGAGATAACTATGGCTACACCTTC.

J is TRBJ1-2 and V is TRBV7-9; 10 bases line up with TRBD1. This CDR3 region has 14 residues. The V segment lost 3 bases and the J segment 2 bases; nucleotides outside the gene matches: 0. Germline V CDR1 and CDR2: SEHNR, FQNEAQ (reference sequence). CDR3 sequence: CASSLGQGNYGYTF. The CDR3 DNA reads as TGTGCCAGCAGCTTGGGACAGGGGAACTATGGCTACACCTTC.

This chain uses TRBV30 with TRBJ2-7; 8 bases fit TRBD2. After removal of 0 bases from V and 3 bases from J, the junction contained 1 base not matched to a gene. The CDR3 totals 13 residues. The germline CDR1 and CDR2 sequences are GTSNPN and SVGIG (reference sequence). The CDR3 reads CAWSVGGGYEQYF. The CDR3, as DNA: TGTGCCTGGAGTGTCGGGGGGGGCTACGAGCAGTACTTC.